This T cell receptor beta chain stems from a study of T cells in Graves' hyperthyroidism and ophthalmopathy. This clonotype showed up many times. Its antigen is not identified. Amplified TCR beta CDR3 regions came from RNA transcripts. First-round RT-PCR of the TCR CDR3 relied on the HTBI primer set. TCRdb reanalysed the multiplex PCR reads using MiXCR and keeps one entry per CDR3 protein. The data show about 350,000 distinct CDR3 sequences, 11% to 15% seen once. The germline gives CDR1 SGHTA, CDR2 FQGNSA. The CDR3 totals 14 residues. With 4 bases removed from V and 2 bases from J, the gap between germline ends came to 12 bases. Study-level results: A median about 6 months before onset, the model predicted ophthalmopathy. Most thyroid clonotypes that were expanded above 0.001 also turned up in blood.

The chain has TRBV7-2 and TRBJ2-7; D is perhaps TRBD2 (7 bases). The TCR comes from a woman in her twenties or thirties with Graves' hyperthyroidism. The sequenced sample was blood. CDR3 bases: TGTGCCAGCAGCTCCCTAGGGGGGGCCTACGAGCAGTACTTC. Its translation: CASSSLGGAYEQYF.